Below are 3 T cell receptor beta chains sequenced from a single sample in a study of CD8 T cells in Susac syndrome. RNA was extracted with the RNeasy kit, and a quantity of about 0.45 to 1 ug was reverse transcribed using random hexamers. A single record per CDR3 protein comes from TCRdb applying MiXCR to the immunoSEQ multiplex PCR reads. The sample comprises 150,000 or so distinct CDR3 sequences, about 94% of which are singletons, and 0.21% rests with the top ten. The sequenced sample was CD8+ T cells from PBMCs. The receptors were sampled from a human donor with multiple sclerosis.

The CDR3 loop reads CASSTLAGTYNEQFF. The CDR3 bases are TGTGCCAGCAGTACCCTAGCGGGAACCTACAATGAGCAGTTCTTC. The chain is built from TRBV12-3 or TRBV12-4 and TRBJ2-1; 9 bases agree with TRBD2. Germline trimming cut 5 bases from V and 2 bases from J; bases unmatched to any gene: 4. The CDR3 covers 15 residues.

The V gene is TRBV27, the J gene TRBJ2-4, with D uncertain. The CDR3 has 14 residues. CDR1 and CDR2 (germline): MNHEY, SMNVEV (reference sequence). V was pared by 7 bases and J by 0 bases, with 10 bases between. The CDR3 protein is CASTSVGAKNIQYF. CDR3 bases: TGTGCCAGCACCTCGGTCGGAGCCAAAAACATTCAGTACTTC.

The chain employs TRBV4-1 and TRBJ2-7, with 9 nucleotides matching TRBD1. Losses at the gene ends were 1 base for V and 2 bases for J; bases not matched to a gene: 3. CDR1 and CDR2 (germline): MGHRA, YSYEKL. CDR3 length: 15 residues. Written as DNA, the CDR3 is TGCGCCAGCAGCCAAGTGGGACAGGGAGCCTACGAGCAGTACTTC. Its translation: CASSQVGQGAYEQYF.